Listed below are T cell receptor beta chains from one sample, sequenced in a study of blood T cells in healthy people across ages. TCRdb reanalysed the 5' RACE reads using MiXCR and keeps one entry per CDR3 protein. This table has some 800,000 distinct CDR3 sequences, under 45% appearing once. What was sequenced was blood. The receptors come from a man aged 60-69 years in good health. The CDR3 runs from the conserved cysteine through the conserved F or W. Fields, in order: J gene, V gene, clone size, CDR3 length, D gene, CDR3 protein, CDR3 DNA. The D gene is left open where the match is weak. The size entry is marked missing in some rows and otherwise reads once, few, many or a size class.

>TRBJ1-6|TRBV3-1|NA|16|NA
CASSQSTGRDNSPLHF
TGTGCCAGCAGCCAATCAACCGGTAGGGATAATTCACCCCTCCACTTT
>TRBJ2-5|TRBV9|NA|13|NA
CASSVEQASEQYF
TGTGCCAGCAGCGTAGAACAGGCTTCTGAGCAGTACTTC
>TRBJ2-7|TRBV29-1|NA|15|NA
CSVVGGDSSYNEQYF
TGCAGCGTTGTAGGAGGGGACAGCTCCTACAATGAGCAGTACTTC
>TRBJ2-6|TRBV28|many|15|NA
CASIKGGSGANVLTF
TGTGCCAGCATTAAGGGGGGCTCTGGGGCCAACGTCCTGACTTTC
>TRBJ2-3|TRBV4-1|NA|15|NA
CASSQVAVSPNTQYF
TGCGCCAGCAGCCAAGTTGCGGTCTCACCAAATACGCAGTATTTT
>TRBJ1-5|TRBV12-3/TRBV12-4|NA|13|NA
CASSFSENQPQHF
TGTGCCAGCAGTTTTTCGGAAAATCAGCCCCAGCATTTT
>TRBJ2-1|TRBV6-2/TRBV6-3|NA|15|NA
CASTIDVNSYNEQFF
TGTGCCAGCACCATCGACGTTAACTCCTACAATGAGCAGTTCTTC
>TRBJ2-1|TRBV20-1|few|13|NA
CSARENRDDEQFF
TGCAGTGCTAGAGAAAACAGGGATGATGAGCAGTTCTTC
>TRBJ2-7|TRBV3-1|NA|15|NA
CASSQEVSMVSEQYF
TGTGCCAGCAGCCAAGAGGTCTCGATGGTCTCCGAGCAGTACTTC
>TRBJ1-1|TRBV9|NA|17|TRBD1
CASSVEVGQGLNTEAFF
TGTGCCAGCAGCGTAGAGGTAGGACAGGGGCTGAACACTGAAGCTTTCTTT
>TRBJ1-5|TRBV4-1|NA|12|NA
CASSNQGQPQHF
TGCGCCAGCAGCAATCAGGGGCAGCCCCAGCATTTT
>TRBJ2-7|TRBV9|few|15|NA
CASSVDRGSSYEQYF
TGTGCCAGCAGCGTAGACCGGGGAAGCTCCTACGAGCAGTACTTC
>TRBJ2-1|TRBV30|NA|13|NA
CASGVTAYNEQFF
TGTGCCTCCGGAGTGACCGCCTACAATGAGCAGTTCTTC
>TRBJ2-3|TRBV9|few|14|NA
CASSPGDTTDTQYF
TGTGCCAGCAGCCCAGGGGACACTACAGATACGCAGTATTTT
>TRBJ2-7|TRBV7-2|NA|15|TRBD2
CASSLETSLSWEQYF
TGTGCCAGCAGCTTAGAGACTAGCCTCTCGTGGGAGCAGTACTTC
>TRBJ2-4|TRBV6-5|few|17|TRBD2
CASSSLSGGLAKNIQYF
TGTGCCAGCAGCTCACTGAGCGGGGGCTTAGCCAAAAACATTCAGTACTTC
>TRBJ2-1|TRBV4-3|NA|18|NA
CASSQDLVGPSSYNEQFF
TGCGCCAGCAGCCAAGATCTCGTCGGGCCAAGCTCCTACAATGAGCAGTTCTTC
>TRBJ2-1|TRBV5-5|few|16|TRBD2
CASSDLGLAFFDEQFF
TGTGCCAGCAGTGATTTGGGACTAGCTTTTTTCGATGAGCAGTTCTTC
>TRBJ2-6|TRBV30|NA|14|NA
CAWSISSGANVLTF
TGTGCCTGGAGCATCAGCTCTGGGGCCAACGTCCTGACTTTC
>TRBJ2-7|TRBV11-2|NA|15|NA
CASGLVQASSYEQYF
TGTGCCAGCGGCTTAGTACAGGCGAGCTCCTACGAGCAGTACTTC
>TRBJ2-7|TRBV7-9|few|15|TRBD1
CASSSGTGRYYEQYF
TGTGCCAGCAGCTCCGGGACAGGGCGCTACTACGAGCAGTACTTC
>TRBJ1-2|TRBV6-6|few|13|NA
CASRAGTKYGYTF
TGTGCCAGCAGAGCAGGGACTAAATATGGCTACACCTTC
>TRBJ2-1|TRBV5-1|once|14|TRBD2
CASSGSGGYNEQFF
TGCGCCAGCAGCGGTAGCGGGGGCTACAATGAGCAGTTCTTC
>TRBJ1-2|TRBV7-9|few|14|NA
CASSLGVDSRGYTF
TGTGCCAGCAGCTTAGGGGTGGACAGCCGGGGCTACACCTTC
>TRBJ2-4|TRBV9|few|15|NA
CASSVGNLAKNIQYF
TGTGCCAGCAGCGTAGGAAACCTAGCCAAAAACATTCAGTACTTC
>TRBJ2-5|TRBV7-2|NA|16|TRBD1
CASSLGGTGETNEQYF
TGTGCCAGCAGCTTAGGGGGGACAGGGGAGACCAATGAGCAGTACTTC
>TRBJ1-4|TRBV20-1|few|11|TRBD1
CSADGTGELFF
TGCAGTGCGGATGGGACAGGGGAACTGTTTTTT
>TRBJ2-3|TRBV4-3|NA|20|NA
CASSQELPAGSLLSTDTQYF
TGCGCCAGCAGCCAAGAACTTCCGGCGGGGAGCCTTCTTAGCACAGATACGCAGTATTTT
>TRBJ1-4|TRBV28|few|15|TRBD1
CASSTRGRANEKLFF
TGTGCCAGCAGCACAAGGGGGCGAGCTAATGAAAAACTGTTTTTT
>TRBJ1-2|TRBV3-1|once|13|NA
CASSQSSSYGYTF
TGTGCCAGCAGCCAGAGTTCGAGCTATGGCTACACCTTC
>TRBJ2-5|TRBV6-1|NA|13|TRBD1
CASSVQGAETQYF
TGTGCCAGCAGTGTACAGGGGGCTGAGACCCAGTACTTC
>TRBJ2-7|TRBV20-1|few|15|TRBD2
CSARGRGSSGGDQYF
TGCAGTGCTAGAGGGAGGGGGAGTAGCGGGGGAGACCAGTACTTC
>TRBJ2-3|TRBV7-9|NA|15|TRBD2
CASSLSGLAETLQYF
TGTGCCAGCAGCTTATCGGGGCTAGCGGAGACCTTGCAGTATTTT
>TRBJ2-5|TRBV7-2|many|16|NA
CASSPRGNLGQETQYF
TGTGCCAGCAGTCCTAGAGGGAACCTGGGCCAAGAGACCCAGTACTTC